Below, 22 T cell receptor beta chains from the same sample are listed, as sequenced in a study of OX40 agonist ivuxolimab in advanced cancers. Clones were sequenced by immunoSEQ multiplex PCR, and TCRdb holds only the in-frame ones, with some missing. The repertoire consists of over 70,000 clones, with more than 75% occurring once and the leading ten covering about 1.6%. The source was CD4+ or CD8+ T cells sorted from blood, collected in a trial of the OX40 agonist ivuxolimab. These receptors all come from an adult with an advanced solid tumor such as melanoma, head and neck, liver or kidney cancer.

This clone was seen only once. The chain couples TRBV9 to TRBJ2-3, with 7 nucleotides matching TRBD2. Germline CDR1 is SGDLS and CDR2 is YYNGEE. The trim removed 0 bases at V and 2 bases at J, leaving 3 bases unmatched. This CDR3 region has 15 residues. The DNA of the CDR3 is TGTGCCAGCAGCGTAGCGGGGGGTACCACAGATACGCAGTATTTT. Amino acid sequence: CASSVAGGTTDTQYF. Drawing the rest from reference TRBV9 and TRBJ2-3, the complete variable domain is DSGVTQTPKHLITATGQRVTLRCSPRSGDLSVYWYQQSLDQGLQFLIQYYNGEERAKGNILERFSAQQFPDLHSELNLSSLELGDSALYFCASSVAGGTTDTQYFGPGTRLTVL.

This chain joins TRBV6-1 and TRBJ2-3, with a possible D match to TRBD2 (6 bases). In germline, CDR1 is MNHNS, CDR2 SASEGT. There are 14 residues in the CDR3. V was trimmed by 6 bases and J by 2 bases, leaving 12 bases between them. The CDR3: CASRGGVTTDTQYF. CDR3 sequence (DNA): TGTGCCAGCAGGGGCGGGGTGACCACAGATACGCAGTATTTT.

The gene calls are TRBV5-6 and TRBJ2-7; a possible D gene is TRBD1 (6 bases). V was trimmed by 3 bases and J by 4 bases, leaving 14 bases between them. Germline CDR1 reads SGHDT; CDR2 reads YYEEEE. The CDR3 runs to 14 residues. The CDR3 coding sequence is TGTGCCAGCAGCTGGACCGGGACACCATACGAGCAGTACTTC. Translated, it gives CASSWTGTPYEQYF.

The chain links TRBV4-1 to TRBJ2-1; 11 bases are a match to TRBD2. The CDR3 covers 18 residues. With V trimmed by 1 base and J by 3 bases, 8 bases remained unmatched. Germline lookup yields CDR1 MGHRA and CDR2 YSYEKL. CDR3 bases: TGCGCCAGCAGCCAAGGGGGGACTAGCGGCAGATTCTACAATGAGCAGTTCTTC. Its protein product is CASSQGGTSGRFYNEQFF.

The rearrangement uses TRBV5-1 and TRBJ2-2; 16 bases map to TRBD2. The ends lost 5 bases at V and 3 bases at J; junction bases unmatched: 7. Germline CDR1 reads SGHRS; CDR2 reads YFSETQ. This CDR3 contains 18 residues. DNA of the CDR3: TGCGCCAGCAGGGATGGGACTAGCGGGAGGGCAGACACCGGGGAGCTGTTTTTT. Its protein is CASRDGTSGRADTGELFF.

This clone was counted a single time. The chain recombines TRBV11-3 with TRBJ2-7; TRBD1 agrees at 11 bases. This CDR3 is built from 13 residues. After removal of 5 bases from V and 7 bases from J, the junction contained 4 bases not matched to a gene. Germline-derived CDR1 and CDR2 are SGHNT and YENEEA. In DNA, the CDR3 is TGTGCCAGCAGCGGACAGGGGGCGGGGGAGCAGTACTTC. Its translation: CASSGQGAGEQYF.

The gene calls are TRBV6-5 and TRBJ1-5, with 7 bases identical to TRBD1. Trimming removed 3 bases from V and 6 bases from J; junction bases left unmatched: 8. This CDR3 region has 15 residues. CDR1 MNHEY and CDR2 SVGAGI come from the germline V gene. DNA of the CDR3: TGTGCCAGCAGTTATGACAGGGTAAGGGGTCAGCCCCAGCATTTT. Protein sequence: CASSYDRVRGQPQHF.

DNA of the CDR3: TGTGCCAGCAGCCCTAATTTCGGACAGGCAACTAATGAAAAACTGTTTTTT. Translated, it gives CASSPNFGQATNEKLFF. The chain joins TRBV11-2 to TRBJ1-4, with 7 nucleotides matching TRBD1. Germline CDR1 is SGHAT and CDR2 is FQNNGV. Losses at the gene ends were 5 bases for V and 0 bases for J; bases not matched to a gene: 9. CDR3 length: 17 amino acids.

The V and J genes are TRBV5-1 and TRBJ2-2; TRBD2 matches at 12 bases. This CDR3 has 16 amino acids. CDR1 and CDR2 (germline): SGHRS, YFSETQ. With V trimmed by 3 bases and J by 5 bases, 5 bases remained unmatched. The CDR3 DNA sequence: TGCGCCAGCAGCTCGACTAGCGGGAGTGGGACCGGGGAGCTGTTTTTT. It codes for CASSSTSGSGTGELFF.

The chain uses TRBV7-3 and TRBJ2-7; D gene uncertain. CDR1 SGHTA and CDR2 FQGTGA come from the germline V gene. Trimming cost V 0 bases and J 6 bases, with 15 bases left between them. This CDR3 spans 15 amino acids. The CDR3 bases are TGTGCCAGCAGCTTAACCAACCAAGGACGAGGCGAGCAGTACTTC. Amino acid sequence: CASSLTNQGRGEQYF.

The rearrangement links TRBV19 to TRBJ1-5, with D hard to call. This CDR3 contains 15 residues. The germline V and J ends were trimmed by 3 bases and 2 bases, with 11 bases remaining between them. The V gene's germline CDR1 is LNHDA and CDR2 SQIVND (reference sequence). CDR3 in amino acids: CASSIKGRGNQPQHF. For the CDR3, the DNA is TGTGCCAGTAGTATTAAAGGGAGAGGCAATCAGCCCCAGCATTTT.

The chain joins TRBV5-5 to TRBJ1-5, with a weak D call TRBD1 (6 bases). V was shortened by 0 bases and J by 6 bases, with 13 bases between the two germline ends. The CDR3 length is 15 residues. Germline lookup yields CDR1 SGHKS and CDR2 YYEKEE (reference sequence). The CDR3 DNA reads TGTGCCAGCAGCTTGGCAGGGGCCCAAGTTCAGCCCCAGCATTTT. Amino acid sequence: CASSLAGAQVQPQHF.

The chain couples TRBV18 to TRBJ2-5; D gene ambiguous. The germline CDR1 and CDR2 sequences are KGHSH and LQKENI. Between the trimmed V and J ends, which lost 0 bases and 1 base, there was a span of 3 bases. The CDR3 has 13 amino acids. CDR3 sequence (DNA): TGTGCCAGCTCACCACCAGGCCAAGAGACCCAGTACTTC. Its protein is CASSPPGQETQYF.

V is TRBV5-1 and J is TRBJ2-7, with TRBD2 matching 8 bases. Trimming cost V 3 bases and J 2 bases; bases outside gene matches: 1. Germline loops: CDR1 SGHRS, CDR2 YFSETQ. The CDR3 runs to 13 residues. Written as DNA, the CDR3 is TGCGCCAGCAGCTCCGGGGGGGCCTACGAGCAGTACTTC. It is translated as CASSSGGAYEQYF.

This sequence joins TRBV6-1 and TRBJ1-5; 9 bases line up with TRBD1. CDR1 MNHNS and CDR2 SASEGT come from the germline V gene. This CDR3 contains 15 residues. V trimming: 7 bases; J trimming: 7 bases; junction bases outside the gene matches: 11. This chain's CDR3 is CASTRGQGNGQPQHF. The CDR3, as DNA: TGTGCCAGCACCAGGGGACAGGGTAACGGGCAGCCCCAGCATTTT.

The genes are TRBV6-1 and TRBJ2-7; 8 bases fit TRBD2. Germline V gives CDR1 MNHNS, CDR2 SASEGT. With V trimmed by 7 bases and J by 1 base, 9 bases remained unmatched. The CDR3 contains 15 residues. CDR3 amino acids: CASTRIAGGSYEQYF. CDR3 DNA: TGTGCCAGCACCCGAATCGCGGGAGGTTCCTACGAGCAGTACTTC.

This clone was counted between two and nine times. The rearrangement links TRBV20-1 to TRBJ1-1; no firm D call. V was shortened by 3 bases and J by 9 bases, with 11 bases between the two germline ends. This CDR3 region has 11 residues. CDR1 and CDR2 (germline): DFQATT, SNEGSKA (reference sequence). For the CDR3, the DNA is TGCAGTGCTAGGCCCCAAGAAAAAGCTTTCTTT. This codes for CSARPQEKAFF.

The chain recombines TRBV7-2 with TRBJ2-5; D is undetermined. V was trimmed by 7 bases and J by 2 bases, leaving 11 bases between them. Germline V gene data show CDR1 as SGHTA and CDR2 as FQGNSA. The CDR3 sequence is 13 residues long. The DNA of the CDR3 is TGTGCCAGCAACCTCTTGGGGCAAGAGACCCAGTACTTC. Translated: CASNLLGQETQYF.

The chain uses TRBV6-5 and TRBJ2-1; TRBD2 aligns across 9 bases. Germline loops: CDR1 MNHEY, CDR2 SVGAGI. The CDR3 runs to 14 residues. The V gene end was trimmed by 3 bases and the J gene end by 6 bases; junction bases not matched to a gene: 3. The CDR3 loop reads CASSYIAGVNEQFF. The CDR3, as DNA: TGTGCCAGCAGTTATATAGCGGGAGTCAATGAGCAGTTCTTC.

CDR3: CSVRFAQGDNSPLHF. The CDR3 bases are TGCAGCGTACGTTTCGCACAGGGTGATAATTCACCCCTCCACTTT. This chain uses TRBV29-1 with TRBJ1-6; TRBD1 is a possible D gene (6 bases). V lost 6 bases and J 5 bases, leaving 17 bases between the germline ends. The CDR3 is 15 residues long. Germline CDR1 and CDR2: SQVTM and ANQGSEA. Drawing the rest from reference TRBV29-1 and TRBJ1-6, the complete variable domain is SAVISQKPSRDICQRGTSLTIQCQVDSQVTMMFWYRQQPGQSLTLIATANQGSEATYESGFVIDKFPISRPNLTFSTLTVSNMSPEDSSIYLCSVRFAQGDNSPLHFGNGTRLTVT.

This clone was seen only once. The chain links TRBV7-2 to TRBJ2-5; 11 bases line up with TRBD2. Germline values: CDR1 SGHTA, CDR2 FQGNSA. This CDR3 is 17 amino acids long. Losses at the gene ends were 5 bases for V and 2 bases for J; bases not matched to a gene: 10. Here the CDR3 reads CASSPGGSGREQETQYF. CDR3 nucleotides: TGTGCCAGCAGCCCCGGTGGTAGCGGGAGGGAGCAAGAGACCCAGTACTTC.

The chain employs TRBV9 and TRBJ2-6; D is uncertain. The V end was cut by 3 bases, the J end by 1 base, with 11 bases between. Looked up from germline, CDR1 is SGDLS and CDR2 is YYNGEE. This CDR3 has 16 residues. As DNA, the CDR3 is TGTGCCAGCAGCGCCGAAATCCGATCTGGGGCCAACGTCCTGACTTTC. Amino acids: CASSAEIRSGANVLTF. Filled out from reference TRBV9 and TRBJ2-6, the complete variable domain reads DSGVTQTPKHLITATGQRVTLRCSPRSGDLSVYWYQQSLDQGLQFLIQYYNGEERAKGNILERFSAQQFPDLHSELNLSSLELGDSALYFCASSAEIRSGANVLTFGAGSRLTVL.